This is a list of T cell receptor beta chains from one sample in a study of human T cells and chemical hapten exposure. A single record per CDR3 protein comes from TCRdb applying MiXCR to the RACE reads. The data contain around 300,000 distinct CDR3 sequences, over 7.5% of them seen just once; the ten biggest clones take up less than 1.5%. The starting material was whole blood, obtained in connection with sensitization to the hapten diphenylcyclopropenone (DPC). The receptor set was obtained from a man younger than 30 with alopecia areata. Some clones in this sample may be carry-over from other donors' samples. CDR3s include the opening cysteine and the closing phenylalanine or tryptophan. The order of the fields is V gene, clone size, D gene, J gene, CDR3 DNA, CDR3 protein. D genes are given only for firm matches. A clone size is listed for some rows: how often the clone was seen (once, few, many), or a class if it is expanded.

>TRBV18|-|-|TRBJ2-7
TGTGCCAGCTCAGGAGAGGCCGAGCAGTACTTC
CASSGEAEQYF
>TRBV4-1|few|-|TRBJ2-5
TGCGCCAGCTCAGCGTCAGGGACCCAGTACTTC
CASSASGTQYF
>TRBV20-1|many|-|TRBJ1-5
TGCAGTGCTAGCAGGGTAAATCAGCCCCAGCATTTT
CSASRVNQPQHF
>TRBV4-3|-|-|TRBJ2-4
TGCGCCAGCAGCCAGGAGACAGTTCTAGCCAAAAACATTCAGTACTTC
CASSQETVLAKNIQYF
>TRBV7-8|-|-|TRBJ2-5
TGTGCCAGCAGCTTAGGGGGGGGCCTCCAAGAGACCCAGTACTTC
CASSLGGGLQETQYF
>TRBV5-1|many|TRBD1|TRBJ1-1
TGCGCCAGCAGATATGACAGGGGGAGAACTGAAGCTTTCTTT
CASRYDRGRTEAFF
>TRBV7-9|-|-|TRBJ1-2
TGTGCCAGCAGCTTAGGAGAAAACTATGGCTACACCTTC
CASSLGENYGYTF
>TRBV27|many|TRBD2|TRBJ2-1
TGTGCCAGCAGTTTATTCCCTAGCGGGGGACACGACAATGAGCAGTTCTTC
CASSLFPSGGHDNEQFF
>TRBV7-2|few|-|TRBJ2-5
TGTGCCAGCAGCCCCAGCAGGGAAGAGACCCAGTACTTC
CASSPSREETQYF
>TRBV28|many|-|TRBJ1-5
TGTGCCAGCAGTTTAATTGCAGTTAGCAATCAGCCCCAGCATTTT
CASSLIAVSNQPQHF
>TRBV10-3|-|-|TRBJ1-2
TGTGCCATTCACACCTCGGACCCCCTAGGAGGCTATGGCTACACCTTC
CAIHTSDPLGGYGYTF
>TRBV9|-|TRBD1|TRBJ1-4
TGTGCCAGCAGCGGGTCCGGGACAGGGGATGAAAAACTGTTTTTT
CASSGSGTGDEKLFF
>TRBV5-6|-|-|TRBJ1-1
TGTGCCAGCAGCTTGGCCCGTTTGACAGTCCGGAACACTGAAGCTTTCTTT
CASSLARLTVRNTEAFF
>TRBV6-2/TRBV6-3|-|-|TRBJ2-5
TGTGCCAGCAGTCTCACTTGGACACAAGAGAGGGCCCAGTACTTC
CASSLTWTQERAQYF
>TRBV28|-|-|TRBJ1-1
TGTGCCAGCAACTCCGGAGGGGTGACTGAAGCTTTCTTT
CASNSGGVTEAFF
>TRBV3-1|-|-|TRBJ2-3
TGTGCCAGCAGCCAAGTTCCAGATACGCAGTATTTT
CASSQVPDTQYF
>TRBV3-1|many|-|TRBJ1-1
TGTGCCAGCAGCAGTAGGGGTGCTGAAGCTTTCTTT
CASSSRGAEAFF
>TRBV12-3/TRBV12-4|many|TRBD1|TRBJ2-2
TGTGCCAGCAGCCTAGGGACAGCGCCTAACACCGGGGAGCTGTTTTTT
CASSLGTAPNTGELFF
>TRBV25-1|-|-|TRBJ1-2
TGTGCCAGCAGTGAATACCGGGACAACTATGGCTACACCTTC
CASSEYRDNYGYTF
>TRBV28|many|-|TRBJ2-7
TGTGCCAGCAGTCGGGACTTCCGGACCCACGAGCAGTACTTC
CASSRDFRTHEQYF
>TRBV28|once|-|TRBJ1-1
TGTGCCAGCAGTTTTATCGTCCCAGGTGAAGCTTTCTTT
CASSFIVPGEAFF
>TRBV7-3|-|TRBD2|TRBJ2-1
TGTGCCAGCAGCCGAAGCGGGGGGCTTTACAATGAGCAGTTCTTC
CASSRSGGLYNEQFF
>TRBV28|many|TRBD1|TRBJ1-2
TGTGCCAGCAGTTTATCGCAATGGGACAGGGGGCCGAATGGCTACACCTTC
CASSLSQWDRGPNGYTF
>TRBV28|few|TRBD2|TRBJ2-1
TGTGCCAGCAGATCCAACAAGCGGGGCATGGGTGAGCAGTTCTTC
CASRSNKRGMGEQFF
>TRBV7-9|-|-|TRBJ1-5
TGTGCCAGCAGCTTCGCAGGGTACGACAGGACTAGCAATCAGCCCCAGCATTTT
CASSFAGYDRTSNQPQHF
>TRBV28|-|-|TRBJ2-7
TGTGCCAGCAGTCCATCCCCGAGGGGGTCCGAGCAGTACTTC
CASSPSPRGSEQYF
>TRBV28|-|-|TRBJ2-3
TGTGCCAGCAGGGACTACACAGATACGCAGTATTTT
CASRDYTDTQYF
>TRBV4-3|-|-|TRBJ1-1
TGCGCCAGCAGCCAAGACGGGATATTTAACACTGAAGCTTTCTTT
CASSQDGIFNTEAFF
>TRBV10-3|-|-|TRBJ2-1
TGTGCCATCACAGTCGGCAGGGATGAGCAGTTCTTC
CAITVGRDEQFF